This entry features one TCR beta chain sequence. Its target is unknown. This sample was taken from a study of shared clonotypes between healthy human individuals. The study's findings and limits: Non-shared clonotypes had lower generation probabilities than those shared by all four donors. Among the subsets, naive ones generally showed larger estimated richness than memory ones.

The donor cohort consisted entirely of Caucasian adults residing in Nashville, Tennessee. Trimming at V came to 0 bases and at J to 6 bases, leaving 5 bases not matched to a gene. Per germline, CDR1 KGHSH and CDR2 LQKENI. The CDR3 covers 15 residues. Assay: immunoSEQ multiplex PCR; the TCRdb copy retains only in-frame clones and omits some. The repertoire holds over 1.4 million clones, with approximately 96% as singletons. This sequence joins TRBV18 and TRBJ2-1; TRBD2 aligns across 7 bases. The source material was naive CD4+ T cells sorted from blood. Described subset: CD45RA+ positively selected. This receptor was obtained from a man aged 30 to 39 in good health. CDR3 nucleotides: TGTGCCAGCTCACCACCTACCCTAGCGGCCAATGAGCAGTTCTTC. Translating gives CASSPPTLAANEQFF.